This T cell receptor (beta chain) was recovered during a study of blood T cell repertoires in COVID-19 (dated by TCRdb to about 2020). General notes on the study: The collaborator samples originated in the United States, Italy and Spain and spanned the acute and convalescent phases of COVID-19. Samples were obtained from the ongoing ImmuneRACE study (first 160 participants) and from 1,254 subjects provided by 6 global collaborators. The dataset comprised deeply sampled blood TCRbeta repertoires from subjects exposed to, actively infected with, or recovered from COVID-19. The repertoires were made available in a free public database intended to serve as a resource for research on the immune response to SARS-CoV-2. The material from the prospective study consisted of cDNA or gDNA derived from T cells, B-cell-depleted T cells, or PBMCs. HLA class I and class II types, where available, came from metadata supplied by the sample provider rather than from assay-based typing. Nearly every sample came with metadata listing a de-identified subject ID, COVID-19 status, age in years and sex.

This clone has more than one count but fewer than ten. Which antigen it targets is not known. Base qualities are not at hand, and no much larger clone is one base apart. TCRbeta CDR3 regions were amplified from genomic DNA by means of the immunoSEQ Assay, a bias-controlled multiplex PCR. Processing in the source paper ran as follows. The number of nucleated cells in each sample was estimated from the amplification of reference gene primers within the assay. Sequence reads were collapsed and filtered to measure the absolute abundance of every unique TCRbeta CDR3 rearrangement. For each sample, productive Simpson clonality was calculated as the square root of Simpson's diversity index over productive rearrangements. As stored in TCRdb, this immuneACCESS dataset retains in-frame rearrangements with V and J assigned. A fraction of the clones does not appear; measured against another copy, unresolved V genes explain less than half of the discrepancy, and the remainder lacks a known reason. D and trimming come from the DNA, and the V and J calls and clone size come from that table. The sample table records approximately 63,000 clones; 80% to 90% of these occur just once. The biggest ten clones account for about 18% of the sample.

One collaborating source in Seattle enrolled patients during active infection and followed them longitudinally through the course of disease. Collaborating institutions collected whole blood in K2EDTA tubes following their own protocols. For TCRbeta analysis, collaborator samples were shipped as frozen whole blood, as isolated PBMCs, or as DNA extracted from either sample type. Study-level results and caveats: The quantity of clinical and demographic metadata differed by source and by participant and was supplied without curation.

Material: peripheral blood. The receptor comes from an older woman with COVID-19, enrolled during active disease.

The bases read TGTGCCAGCAGCCAAGATGGGGAGTGGGCCTACGAGCAGTACTTC. It translates as CASSQDGEWAYEQYF. Here the chain combines TRBV4-2 and TRBJ2-7; possibly the D gene is TRBD2, per 5 matching bases. Based on the germline V gene, the CDR1 and CDR2 sequences are LGHNA and YNFKEQ. The CDR3 runs 15 residues from the cysteine to the phenylalanine. This entry keeps only the CDR3 DNA: 45 bases, framed from base 1. V sheds 0 bases and J sheds 2 bases, leaving 11 bases between their ends.